This section outlines one T cell receptor beta chain sequence together with its context. Its specific antigen is unknown. Per-base quality was not reported, and no clone a single base away is much larger than it. The entire amount of isolated RNA was reverse transcribed using the High Capacity cDNA Reverse Transcription Kit, so the sequenced TCRB transcripts were expressed ones. Naive, central memory and regulatory T cell samples underwent deep immunoSEQ sequencing, averaging approximately 3.5 million total reads per sample. Sorted cells were lysed in RLT buffer and RNA was extracted with DNase-treated RNeasy Micro or Mini kits, depending on cell number. To prevent cross-contamination, every cell subset was processed on its own, while patient and healthy donor samples were processed together. TCRB sequences were amplified from cDNA with the immunoSEQ multiplex PCR, producing 87-bp fragments spanning the CDR3 region. Sequencing of the amplicons was done on the Illumina HiSeq platform. Under the source paper's analysis protocol: Synthetic template baselines were used to correct PCR bias computationally, reads within Hamming distance 2 were collapsed together, and singletons that could not be merged were discarded. Reads were aligned against IMGT to assign V, D and J genes, CDR3 length and insertions or deletions at six rearrangement sites. Clonotype counts were normalized to sorted cell number within each subset before computing true diversity and Gini coefficients with the tcR R package. Repertoire sharing was quantified using the overlap coefficient calculated on TCRB nucleotide sequences. Out-of-frame TCRB sequences from naive cells were analyzed to stand in for the pre-selection repertoire. The table comes from immuneACCESS by way of TCRdb, which keeps in-frame sequences with V and J called. Part of the clones is missing from these tables; in studies checked, under half for an unresolved V gene and the rest for unknown reasons. The DNA was the basis for D and trimming; V, J and clone size are from that table. A total of a few hundred thousand clones appear in this sample, roughly 16% of them only once. The ten most abundant clones make up about 0.019% of the sample.

Each donor gave one peripheral blood draw, around 0.12 L on average, collected into heparinised tubes. A BD FACSAria II and a panel including CD45RO, CCR7, CD25, CD127, CD95 and CD27 were used to sort naive, central memory, regulatory and stem cell-like memory CD4+ T cells. Purity was above 95% for every sorted population. PBMCs were separated immediately by Lymphoprep density gradient centrifugation and were stained directly, without being cultured. So that batch effects would be minimized, each experiment stained and sorted samples in pairs, pairing one healthy donor with one patient. This sample was included in a study of beta chain features in type 1 diabetes (dated by TCRdb to 2017 to 2018). Study-level background: Mean age, gender distribution, total cell number and subset yield were not different between patients and healthy donors. A total of roughly 110 million sorted cells were examined across all samples, and the number of cells per subset was strongly correlated with RNA yield. The study compared the TCRB repertoires of sorted circulating CD4+ T cell subsets in recently diagnosed type 1 diabetes patients with those in matched healthy donors. Naive and central memory subsets were obtained from all 30 or so donors, but regulatory and stem cell-like memory subsets were isolated from only 8 patients and about 8 healthy donors. Findings and caveats that apply to the study as a whole: Shorter templates might be favored by PCR, yet because patient and control samples were amplified and corrected together, any such skew would affect both groups equally. A moderate but significant shortening of TCRB CDR3 length was observed in type 1 diabetes patients in all four CD4+ subsets. Naive, central memory and regulatory TCRB repertoires appeared more similar among patients than among healthy donors. Because cDNA was sequenced instead of genomic DNA, highly expressing activated cells could be over-represented, though the groups showed no difference in activation or CD3 levels. Patients with type 1 diabetes made fewer insertions and deleted more nucleotides at VDJ recombination sites, implying thymic rearrangement abnormalities. Because small numbers of individuals were included in the HLA sub-analyses, any influence of HLA type on TCRB rearrangement was left unresolved.

Relative to germline, V is missing 0 bases and J is missing 0 bases, with 5 bases of the junction outside any gene match. The CDR3 sequence holds 17 residues, the cysteine and phenylalanine included. Of the read, only the CDR3 DNA is kept; its 51 bases are in frame from base 1. Taken from the germline V gene, the CDR1 and CDR2 loops are SGHDT and YYEEEE. Material: naive CD4+ T cells from blood. Interpreted using the paper, the cell subset or site label stands for: true naive CD4+ T cells. The chain is encoded by TRBV5-6 joined to TRBJ2-4, and TRBD2 matches 8 of the central bases. The source is a woman between 18 and 30 years old in good health. Read as DNA, the sequence is TGTGCCAGCAGCTTGGCCCGTCTAGCGGGAGCCAAAAACATTCAGTACTTC. Its translation reads: CASSLARLAGAKNIQYF.